This is a list of T cell receptor beta chains from one sample in a study of Graves' ophthalmopathy and Graves' hyperthyroidism. TCRdb redid the calling of the multiplex PCR reads with MiXCR, one entry per CDR3 protein. The sample includes about 390,000 distinct CDR3 sequences, 15% of them seen just once. Sequencing used peripheral blood. These receptors all come from a woman aged 18-29 years with stable Graves' hyperthyroidism. Both conserved end residues are part of each CDR3. D genes are given only for firm matches. The size of a clone is reported for some rows only, either as once, few or many, or as a class for expanded clones.

clone size	V gene	D gene	J gene	CDR3 protein	CDR3 DNA
many	TRBV19	NA	TRBJ1-1	CASRDDRLNTEAFF	TGTGCCAGTAGAGACGACAGACTGAACACTGAAGCTTTCTTT
few	TRBV29-1	NA	TRBJ2-7	CSVEDLVGGLYEQYF	TGCAGCGTTGAAGATCTAGTCGGCGGGCTCTACGAGCAGTACTTC
many	TRBV2	NA	TRBJ1-2	CASSEARSYTF	TGTGCCAGCAGTGAAGCTCGCAGCTACACCTTC
many	TRBV19	TRBD1	TRBJ1-5	CASDGGGVQPQHF	TGTGCCAGCGATGGAGGGGGCGTGCAGCCCCAGCATTTT
many	TRBV6-5	NA	TRBJ2-6	CASSPAWGIGANVLTF	TGTGCCAGCAGTCCGGCCTGGGGGATCGGGGCCAACGTCCTGACTTTC
many	TRBV12-5	NA	TRBJ2-2	CASGSQGSNTGELFF	TGTGCTAGTGGTTCTCAGGGGTCAAACACCGGGGAGCTGTTTTTT
many	TRBV6-2/TRBV6-3	TRBD1	TRBJ1-1	CASSYPDRGSNTEAFF	TGTGCCAGCAGTTACCCTGACAGGGGCTCGAACACTGAAGCTTTCTTT
few	TRBV4-1	NA	TRBJ2-7	CASSQDFLAPPYEQYF	TGCGCCAGCAGCCAAGATTTCTTGGCACCGCCCTACGAGCAGTACTTC
many	TRBV6-2/TRBV6-3	TRBD1	TRBJ2-2	CASSLDRGSGELFF	TGTGCCAGCAGTCTGGACAGGGGGTCCGGGGAGCTGTTTTTT
NA	TRBV6-1	NA	TRBJ2-7	CASSPQTGHYEQYF	TGTGCCAGCAGCCCCCAGACAGGACACTACGAGCAGTACTTC
many	TRBV24-1	NA	TRBJ1-1	CATSPGQNTEAFF	TGTGCCACCTCCCCGGGACAAAACACTGAAGCTTTCTTT
few	TRBV3-1	NA	TRBJ1-5	CASSQAAGFGNQPQHF	TGTGCCAGCAGCCAAGCGGCGGGTTTCGGAAATCAGCCCCAGCATTTT
many	TRBV6-1	TRBD1	TRBJ1-1	CASRPGQSNTEAFF	TGTGCCAGCAGGCCGGGACAGTCGAACACTGAAGCTTTCTTT
few	TRBV20-1	NA	TRBJ1-2	CSHSGGPYGYTF	TGCAGCCACTCTGGGGGGCCCTATGGCTACACCTTC
few	TRBV5-1	TRBD1	TRBJ2-7	CASSFTGAYEQYF	TGCGCCAGCAGCTTTACAGGGGCCTACGAGCAGTACTTC
many	TRBV20-1	NA	TRBJ1-3	CSARGRGYTIYF	TGCAGTGCTAGAGGGCGGGGTTACACCATATATTTT
NA	TRBV2	NA	TRBJ1-2	CASSESDGGYTF	TGTGCCAGCAGTGAATCGGACGGTGGCTACACCTTC
few	TRBV6-1	TRBD1	TRBJ1-5	CASREGTGVGNQPQHF	TGTGCCAGCAGAGAAGGCACAGGGGTCGGGAATCAGCCCCAGCATTTT
few	TRBV11-1	TRBD2	TRBJ2-5	CASSPPSGGAAAETQYF	TGTGCCAGCAGCCCCCCCAGCGGGGGGGCAGCAGCTGAGACCCAGTACTTC
many	TRBV7-2	TRBD2	TRBJ2-5	CASSLHAGGPETQYF	TGTGCCAGCAGCTTACATGCGGGGGGGCCTGAGACCCAGTACTTC
many	TRBV6-5	NA	TRBJ1-6	CASSHLWEGVKVSPLHF	TGTGCCAGCAGCCACCTTTGGGAGGGGGTAAAAGTTTCACCCCTCCACTTT
few	TRBV5-6	NA	TRBJ2-7	CASRQTHDREGDYEQYF	TGTGCCAGCAGACAAACCCACGACAGGGAGGGAGACTACGAGCAGTACTTC
many	TRBV11-2	NA	TRBJ1-3	CASSLDRWSSGNTIYF	TGTGCCAGCAGCTTAGACAGGTGGAGCTCTGGAAACACCATATATTTT
NA	TRBV12-3/TRBV12-4	NA	TRBJ1-2	CASSPRSGLSYAF	TGTGCCAGCAGTCCACGGTCGGGGTTGAGCTACGCCTTC
many	TRBV12-5	NA	TRBJ2-5	CASGPQVSRYF	TGTGCTAGTGGTCCCCAGGTGTCCCGATACTTC
NA	TRBV2	NA	TRBJ1-5	CASSEGQVLGQPQHF	TGTGCCAGCAGTGAAGGACAGGTTCTTGGGCAGCCCCAGCATTTT
many	TRBV5-1	NA	TRBJ2-7	CASSRTGGTNYEQYF	TGCGCCAGCAGCCGTACGGGCGGGACAAACTACGAGCAGTACTTC
many	TRBV27	NA	TRBJ2-7	CASSPLSVPYEQYF	TGTGCCAGCAGTCCCCTTAGCGTACCCTACGAGCAGTACTTC
NA	TRBV7-3	NA	TRBJ1-6	CASSTGTANSPLHF	TGTGCCAGCAGCACCGGGACTGCTAATTCACCCCTCCACTTT
many	TRBV12-5	NA	TRBJ1-5	CASGPTLESNQPQHF	TGTGCTAGTGGCCCAACCCTAGAGTCAAATCAGCCCCAGCATTTT
NA	TRBV5-6	NA	TRBJ2-7	CASSLVGLASYEQYF	TGTGCCAGCAGCTTGGTTGGGCTAGCTTCCTACGAGCAGTACTTC
many	TRBV6-5	NA	TRBJ2-2	CASSIDDRNTGELFF	TGTGCCAGCAGCATCGACGACAGAAACACCGGGGAGCTGTTTTTT
many	TRBV7-9	NA	TRBJ1-5	CASSSGAGQPQHF	TGTGCCAGCAGCTCAGGGGCAGGGCAGCCCCAGCATTTT
few	TRBV11-2	NA	TRBJ2-5	CASSSWDGQEAQYF	TGTGCCAGCAGCTCTTGGGACGGTCAAGAGGCCCAGTACTTC
many	TRBV19	TRBD1	TRBJ1-2	CASSSHGQGNGYTF	TGTGCCAGTAGTTCACACGGACAGGGGAATGGCTACACCTTC
many	TRBV7-9	NA	TRBJ2-5	CASSFRGQYQETQYF	TGTGCCAGCAGCTTTAGGGGACAATACCAAGAGACCCAGTACTTC
many	TRBV11-2	NA	TRBJ1-2	CASSLVPGHSDGYTF	TGTGCCAGCAGCTTAGTTCCAGGGCATAGTGATGGCTACACCTTC
many	TRBV18	NA	TRBJ1-3	CANRRGPASGNTIYF	TGTGCCAACCGGCGGGGACCGGCCTCTGGAAACACCATATATTTT
few	TRBV2	NA	TRBJ2-7	CASSEDSMSEQYF	TGTGCCAGCAGTGAAGATTCCATGAGCGAGCAGTACTTC
many	TRBV2	NA	TRBJ1-5	CASHAGQNSNQPQHF	TGTGCCAGCCACGCGGGTCAGAATAGCAATCAGCCCCAGCATTTT
NA	TRBV6-5	NA	TRBJ1-2	CASSYASSYGYTF	TGTGCCAGCAGTTACGCCAGTAGTTATGGCTACACCTTC
many	TRBV12-3/TRBV12-4	NA	TRBJ2-5	CASSLGPTGETQYF	TGTGCCAGCAGTTTAGGGCCGACGGGAGAGACCCAGTACTTC
NA	TRBV5-1	NA	TRBJ1-1	CASSLAGRRDTEAFF	TGCGCCAGCAGCTTGGCAGGGAGGAGGGACACTGAAGCTTTCTTT